This passage covers 18 T cell receptor beta chains from one sample sequenced in a study of blood T cell repertoires in COVID-19. Sequenced by immunoSEQ multiplex PCR; TCRdb stores in-frame clones only, minus some. In the table there are about 91,000 clones, approximately 77% of which are singletons. The source material was peripheral blood. All receptors come from a woman of 80 years or more with acute or convalescent COVID-19.

The rearrangement links TRBV19 to TRBJ2-3; 13 nucleotides match TRBD2. The V segment lost 9 bases and the J segment 1 base; nucleotides outside the gene matches: 4. From germline, CDR1 is LNHDA and CDR2 SQIVND (reference sequence). This CDR3 is built from 15 residues. DNA of the CDR3: TGTGCCAGCCGCGGACTAGCGGGGGGCACAGATACGCAGTATTTT. It yields the protein CASRGLAGGTDTQYF.

The CDR3 loop reads CASSLHGTGTGELFF. The CDR3, as DNA: TGCGCCAGCAGCCTCCACGGGACAGGGACCGGGGAGCTGTTTTTT. The chain has TRBV4-3 and TRBJ2-2; 9 nucleotides match TRBD1. V lost 4 bases to trimming and J lost 5 bases; unmatched junction nucleotides: 5. Germline loops: CDR1 LGHNA, CDR2 YSLEER. This CDR3 region has 15 residues.

The J gene is TRBJ1-6, the V gene TRBV2; 8 nucleotides line up with TRBD1. Germline CDR1 and CDR2: SNHLY and FYNNEI. The V gene end was trimmed by 0 bases and the J gene end by 10 bases; junction bases not matched to a gene: 5. The CDR3 is 15 residues long. CDR3 amino acids: CASSEASRGQSPLHF. CDR3 sequence (DNA): TGTGCCAGCAGTGAAGCTTCCAGGGGGCAATCACCCCTCCACTTT.

The rearrangement uses TRBV7-2 and TRBJ2-3; 15 nucleotides agree with TRBD2. CDR3 length: 18 amino acids. J lost 8 bases, V lost 3 bases, and 12 bases had no gene match. Germline-derived CDR1 and CDR2 are SGHTA and FQGNSA. The CDR3 DNA sequence: TGTGCCAGCAGCTTCCCTCTGGGACTAGCGGGGGGCTCGGGTACGCAGTATTTT. Translated: CASSFPLGLAGGSGTQYF.

This chain joins TRBV30 and TRBJ1-1; no reliable D call. V was cut by 4 bases and J by 0 bases, with 9 bases left in between. Germline V CDR1 and CDR2: GTSNPN, SVGIG (reference sequence). CDR3 length equals 13 residues. In DNA, the CDR3 is TGTGCCTGGACCTTCCCCCTGAACACTGAAGCTTTCTTT. Translated: CAWTFPLNTEAFF.

The rearrangement uses TRBV4-3 and TRBJ2-4; D possibly corresponds to TRBD1 (5 bases). The CDR3 length is 13 residues. Trimming stripped 4 bases from V and 8 bases from J, with 12 bases between. Germline V gene lookup returns CDR1 LGHNA and CDR2 YSLEER. The CDR3 here is CASSPQLGDIQYF. In nucleotides, the CDR3 is TGCGCCAGCAGCCCCCAGCTAGGGGACATTCAGTACTTC.

J is TRBJ2-5 and V is TRBV19, with 8 bases that match TRBD1. In germline, CDR1 is LNHDA, CDR2 SQIVND (reference sequence). The CDR3 consists of 15 residues. V lost 3 bases, J lost 2 bases, and 5 bases stayed unmatched. The CDR3, as DNA: TGTGCCAGTAGTATGGGGACAGGAATACAAGAGACCCAGTACTTC. Translated: CASSMGTGIQETQYF. The entire variable domain, with the rest obtained from reference TRBV19 and TRBJ2-5, is as follows: DGGITQSPKYLFRKEGQNVTLSCEQNLNHDAMYWYRQDPGQGLRLIYYSQIVNDFQKGDIAEGYSVSREKKESFPLTVTSAQKNPTAFYLCASSMGTGIQETQYFGPGTRLLVL.

This sequence joins TRBV4-3 and TRBJ2-1; D is perhaps TRBD2 (6 bases). V lost 0 bases and J 2 bases, leaving 8 bases between the germline ends. This CDR3 has 15 residues. Germline values: CDR1 LGHNA, CDR2 YSLEER. As DNA, the CDR3 is TGCGCCAGCAGCCAAGATGCGGGGACCTACAATGAGCAGTTCTTC. This translates into CASSQDAGTYNEQFF.

The chain has TRBV11-2 and TRBJ2-5; 7 nucleotides match TRBD2. From germline, CDR1 is SGHAT and CDR2 FQNNGV. The CDR3 length is 15 residues. Trimming at V came to 3 bases and at J to 1 base, leaving 5 bases not matched to a gene. The CDR3 coding sequence is TGTGCCAGCAGCTTTAATCCTAGCGGCCAAGAGACCCAGTACTTC. It encodes CASSFNPSGQETQYF.

The genes are TRBV2 and TRBJ2-1, with a possible D match to TRBD1 (6 bases). Trimming cost V 5 bases and J 4 bases, with 9 bases left between them. Per the germline V gene, CDR1 is SNHLY and CDR2 is FYNNEI. CDR3 length: 13 amino acids. The CDR3 region has the DNA TGTGCCAGCAGTCGGGACACATACAATGAGCAGTTCTTC. It codes for CASSRDTYNEQFF.

This clone occurred once. This rearrangement joins TRBV3-1 (or the pseudogene TRBV3-2) to TRBJ2-3; perhaps TRBD1 as D (5 bases). CDR1 and CDR2 from the germline V gene are LGHDT and YNNKEL (reference sequence). This CDR3 is 18 amino acids long. V lost 3 bases, J lost 2 bases, and 21 bases lay in between. CDR3 amino acids: CASSHGALPEGSTDTQYF. DNA of the CDR3: TGTGCCAGCAGCCATGGGGCCTTGCCCGAAGGCTCCACAGATACGCAGTATTTT.

The V call is TRBV6-5, the J call TRBJ1-2; D is possibly TRBD1 (6 bases). Trimming pared 2 bases from V and 2 bases from J, leaving 9 bases between. The germline CDR1 and CDR2 sequences are MNHEY and SVGAGI. This CDR3 is built from 14 residues. The CDR3 protein is CASSYADRNYGYTF. DNA of the CDR3: TGTGCCAGCAGTTACGCGGACAGAAACTATGGCTACACCTTC.

The rearrangement links TRBV6-2 or TRBV6-3 to TRBJ2-5; D gene uncertain. Looked up from germline, CDR1 is MNHEY and CDR2 is SVGEGT. The V end lost 5 bases, the J end lost 2 bases, and 12 bases lay between the germline ends. The CDR3 covers 14 residues. CDR3 region: CASSPGFNQETQYF. CDR3 DNA sequence: TGTGCCAGCAGTCCAGGCTTTAATCAAGAGACCCAGTACTTC.

This sequence joins TRBV5-1 and TRBJ2-1, with 9 positions matching TRBD2. V lost 3 bases, J lost 6 bases, and 10 bases stayed unmatched. Germline V gene data show CDR1 as SGHRS and CDR2 as YFSETQ. This CDR3 is 16 amino acids long. The CDR3 DNA sequence: TGCGCCAGCAGCTCGGCCGGAGCGGGGGGCACCAATGAGCAGTTCTTC. Its translation is CASSSAGAGGTNEQFF.

The CDR3 loop reads CASSLSGGGPSYNEQFF. Written as DNA, the CDR3 is TGTGCCAGCAGCTTGTCGGGGGGAGGGCCCTCCTACAATGAGCAGTTCTTC. V gene TRBV5-5 combines with J gene TRBJ2-1; the match to TRBD2 covers 7 bases. This CDR3 is built from 17 residues. Germline trimming cut 1 base from V and 0 bases from J; bases unmatched to any gene: 7. The germline CDR1 and CDR2 sequences are SGHKS and YYEKEE (reference sequence).

This clone was recorded a few times. V is TRBV10-3 and J is TRBJ1-4; D is perhaps TRBD1 (6 bases). The CDR3 spans 13 residues. Germline lookup yields CDR1 ENHRY and CDR2 SYGVKD. V lost 6 bases to trimming and J lost 5 bases, with 10 bases between them. This chain's CDR3 is CAISGTQNEKLFF. DNA of the CDR3: TGTGCCATCAGCGGGACACAGAATGAAAAACTGTTTTTT.

V usage is TRBV28 and J usage is TRBJ2-7; TRBD1 aligns across 8 bases. Germline V gives CDR1 MDHEN, CDR2 SYDVKM. The junction had 9 bases not matched to a gene; V was cut back by 4 bases and J by 1 base. This CDR3 spans 16 amino acids. The CDR3 nucleotides are TGTGCCAGCAGTTCTCCCCCCACAGGGGGTTCCTACGAGCAGTACTTC. This encodes CASSSPPTGGSYEQYF. Full variable domain (remainder filled in from reference TRBV28 and TRBJ2-7): DVKVTQSSRYLVKRTGEKVFLECVQDMDHENMFWYRQDPGLGLRLIYFSYDVKMKEKGDIPEGYSVSREKKERFSLILESASTNQTSMYLCASSSPPTGGSYEQYFGPGTRLTVT.

This clone was observed once. The CDR3 sequence: CASSPQADTISYNSPLHF. The CDR3, as DNA: TGTGCCAGCAGCCCCCAAGCCGACACCATCTCCTATAATTCACCCCTCCACTTT. V usage is TRBV7-9 and J usage is TRBJ1-6; D is ambiguous. The CDR3 has 18 residues. Trimming removed 5 bases at V and 0 bases at J, with 17 bases between. The germline gives CDR1 SEHNR, CDR2 FQNEAQ (reference sequence). Drawing the rest from reference TRBV7-9 and TRBJ1-6, the complete variable domain is DTGVSQNPRHKITKRGQNVTFRCDPISEHNRLYWYRQTLGQGPEFLTYFQNEAQLEKSRLLSDRFSAERPKGSFSTLEIQRTEQGDSAMYLCASSPQADTISYNSPLHFGNGTRLTVT.